A selection of T cell receptor beta chains follows, all from one sample in a study of Graves' ophthalmopathy and Graves' hyperthyroidism. TCRdb recomputed calls from the multiplex PCR reads with MiXCR, one row per CDR3 protein. Among about 390,000 distinct CDR3 sequences listed, roughly 15% were seen once. Input material: peripheral blood. Receptors were obtained from a woman between 18 and 29 years old with stable Graves' hyperthyroidism. Each CDR3 is given with its conserved first and last residue. D genes are given only for firm matches. Only part of the rows carry a size: once, few, many, or a class if the clone is expanded.

TRBD1	many	TRBV6-1	TRBJ1-1	14	CASSQTGVNTEAFF	TGTGCCAGCAGTCAGACAGGGGTGAACACTGAAGCTTTCTTT
.	many	TRBV7-2	TRBJ2-7	16	CASSLGADSTTYEQYF	TGTGCCAGCAGCTTAGGCGCGGACTCCACTACCTACGAGCAGTACTTC
.	many	TRBV11-2	TRBJ1-6	15	CASSNLKEARSPLHF	TGTGCCAGCAGCAACTTGAAAGAGGCTCGCTCACCCCTCCACTTT
TRBD1	many	TRBV12-3/TRBV12-4	TRBJ2-7	16	CASSGVRGQADYEQYF	TGTGCCAGCAGTGGGGTGCGGGGACAGGCGGACTACGAGCAGTACTTC
.	many	TRBV2	TRBJ1-1	13	CASRDDMNTEAFF	TGTGCCAGCAGGGATGATATGAACACTGAAGCTTTCTTT
.	many	TRBV7-3	TRBJ2-2	14	CASSLSAVSGELFF	TGTGCCAGCAGCTTATCCGCAGTTTCCGGGGAGCTGTTTTTT
.	many	TRBV7-2	TRBJ1-1	15	CASSLRPDLNTEAFF	TGTGCCAGCAGCTTACGTCCGGACTTGAACACTGAAGCTTTCTTT
.	many	TRBV7-2	TRBJ2-5	16	CASGGGREQVGETQYF	TGTGCCAGCGGGGGGGGGCGCGAGCAGGTCGGAGAGACCCAGTACTTC
TRBD2	.	TRBV5-4	TRBJ2-7	15	CASSSWTSGVYEQYF	TGTGCCAGCAGCTCGTGGACTAGCGGGGTCTACGAGCAGTACTTC
.	many	TRBV19	TRBJ1-5	17	CASSIEGPGTAGGPQHF	TGTGCCAGTAGTATAGAGGGACCCGGGACCGCGGGGGGGCCCCAGCATTTT
.	many	TRBV20-1	TRBJ1-2	11	CSAGLGDGYTF	TGCAGTGCTGGCCTAGGGGATGGCTACACCTTC
.	.	TRBV7-3	TRBJ1-2	16	CASSLGGPGTFPGYTF	TGTGCCAGCAGCTTAGGGGGTCCGGGCACATTTCCTGGCTACACCTTC
.	many	TRBV7-2	TRBJ1-6	15	CASSSGRRGNSPLHF	TGTGCCAGCAGCTCGGGTCGCCGGGGGAATTCACCCCTCCACTTT
.	many	TRBV12-3/TRBV12-4	TRBJ2-7	15	CASRPGSGSSYEQYF	TGTGCCAGCAGACCCGGATCGGGAAGCTCCTACGAGCAGTACTTC
.	few	TRBV3-1	TRBJ2-7	15	CASSPQNGDVYEQYF	TGTGCCAGCAGCCCCCAAAACGGGGACGTATACGAGCAGTACTTC
.	many	TRBV7-8	TRBJ1-2	14	CASSGRTGNYGYTF	TGTGCCAGCAGCGGCCGAACAGGGAACTATGGCTACACCTTC
.	many	TRBV6-2/TRBV6-3	TRBJ2-7	11	CASGSSYEQYF	TGTGCCAGCGGTTCCTCCTACGAGCAGTACTTC
.	many	TRBV20-1	TRBJ1-1	14	CSARDPRRVTFAFF	TGCAGTGCTAGAGACCCTCGGAGGGTGACTTTTGCTTTCTTT
.	many	TRBV12-3/TRBV12-4	TRBJ1-5	15	CASSFAGGGGQPQHF	TGTGCCAGCAGTTTTGCGGGGGGAGGGGGTCAGCCCCAGCATTTT
TRBD1	many	TRBV24-1	TRBJ2-5	15	CATSPGTGGRETQYF	TGTGCCACCAGTCCTGGGACAGGGGGCCGGGAGACCCAGTACTTC
TRBD2	many	TRBV11-2	TRBJ2-7	17	CASSPIRRGGEGYEQYF	TGTGCCAGCAGCCCCATTCGCCGGGGGGGCGAGGGGTACGAGCAGTACTTC
.	many	TRBV24-1	TRBJ1-2	12	CATSDRDYGYTF	TGTGCCACCAGTGACAGGGACTATGGCTACACCTTC
TRBD2	few	TRBV5-1	TRBJ2-7	16	CASRRMTSGVTYEQYF	TGCGCCAGCAGACGTATGACTAGCGGGGTTACCTACGAGCAGTACTTC
TRBD1	many	TRBV20-1	TRBJ1-5	15	CSASQGAMSNQPQHF	TGCAGTGCTAGCCAGGGGGCGATGAGCAATCAGCCCCAGCATTTT
TRBD1	many	TRBV9	TRBJ1-2	13	CASSEGQFYGYTF	TGTGCCAGCAGCGAGGGACAGTTCTATGGCTACACCTTC
.	few	TRBV9	TRBJ2-7	14	CASSLGFSSYEQYF	TGTGCCAGCAGCTTGGGGTTTTCCTCCTACGAGCAGTACTTC
.	few	TRBV4-1	TRBJ1-2	14	CASSQLFRFGGYTF	TGCGCCAGCAGCCAATTGTTCCGGTTCGGTGGCTACACCTTC
.	many	TRBV5-5	TRBJ1-5	16	CASRPQGAVHNQPQHF	TGTGCCAGCAGACCCCAAGGGGCAGTTCACAATCAGCCCCAGCATTTT
.	many	TRBV6-1	TRBJ1-6	13	CASSEVWSSPLHF	TGTGCCAGCAGTGAAGTTTGGTCGTCACCCCTCCACTTT
TRBD1	.	TRBV12-3/TRBV12-4	TRBJ1-2	18	CASSPRVKWNRGQSGYTF	TGTGCCAGCAGTCCGAGGGTTAAATGGAACAGGGGGCAGAGTGGCTACACCTTC
.	.	TRBV4-1	TRBJ2-7	14	CASSQEYGPYEQYF	TGCGCCAGCAGCCAAGAGTACGGGCCCTACGAGCAGTACTTC
TRBD1	many	TRBV7-9	TRBJ1-1	15	CASSQGGGMVTEAFF	TGTGCCAGCTCCCAAGGGGGCGGGATGGTCACTGAAGCTTTCTTT
TRBD1	few	TRBV6-5	TRBJ1-1	16	CASSYGDRSRFPEAFF	TGTGCCAGCAGTTACGGGGACAGGAGCCGATTCCCTGAAGCTTTCTTT
TRBD1	many	TRBV5-1	TRBJ2-7	15	CASSASGTGPYEQYF	TGCGCCAGCAGCGCCTCCGGGACAGGGCCCTACGAGCAGTACTTC
TRBD1	.	TRBV19	TRBJ1-6	16	CASRRPGQGLNSPLHF	TGTGCCAGTAGAAGACCGGGACAGGGGCTTAATTCACCCCTCCACTTT
.	many	TRBV15	TRBJ2-2	12	CATSTGTRELFF	TGTGCCACCAGCACCGGCACCCGGGAGCTGTTTTTT
TRBD1	many	TRBV12-3/TRBV12-4	TRBJ2-7	15	CASSKSGTGTHEQYF	TGTGCCAGCAGTAAATCCGGGACAGGGACCCACGAGCAGTACTTC
.	many	TRBV7-8	TRBJ2-5	13	CAGAGASGETQYF	TGTGCAGGGGCGGGGGCTAGTGGGGAGACCCAGTACTTC
.	many	TRBV12-3/TRBV12-4	TRBJ1-2	15	CASSYRPTGLYGYTF	TGTGCCAGCAGCTACCGCCCGACAGGCCTCTATGGCTACACCTTC
.	.	TRBV20-1	TRBJ1-2	12	CSARESGVGSTF	TGCAGTGCTAGAGAATCCGGGGTAGGATCCACCTTC
.	many	TRBV12-3/TRBV12-4	TRBJ1-6	13	CASRGRGISPLHF	TGTGCCAGCAGGGGGCGCGGCATTTCACCCCTCCACTTT
TRBD1	.	TRBV4-2	TRBJ1-5	15	CASSHPGQGGQPQHF	TGTGCCAGCAGCCATCCGGGACAGGGGGGTCAGCCCCAGCATTTT
.	.	TRBV4-2	TRBJ1-1	14	CASSRFGRHTEAFF	TGTGCCAGCAGCCGCTTCGGACGGCACACTGAAGCTTTCTTT
TRBD2	few	TRBV6-1	TRBJ2-2	14	CASSPSGGGGELFF	TGTGCCAGCAGCCCGTCGGGGGGGGGCGGGGAGCTGTTTTTT
.	.	TRBV5-1	TRBJ2-2	16	CASSLRDMGNTGELFF	TGCGCCAGCAGCCTACGGGACATGGGGAACACCGGGGAGCTGTTTTTT